One TCR beta chain is described in this entry. The sample comes from a study of blood T cell repertoires in COVID-19. Turning to the study itself: The United States, Italy and Spain were the sources of the acute and convalescent COVID-19 samples. PBMCs, B-cell-depleted T cells, or T cells provided the cDNA or gDNA that made up the material.

Sequencing was performed with immunoSEQ multiplex PCR; in TCRdb, only in-frame clones are kept and a portion is missing. The sample has roughly 250,000 clones, approximately 78% seen once. The sample was peripheral blood. The receptor was isolated from a woman aged 55-70 years with active or convalescent COVID-19.

This CDR3 is CASSYGDRVGTVGYTF. Here the CDR3 DNA reads TGTGCCAGCAGTTATGGGGACAGGGTGGGAACCGTTGGCTACACCTTC. The V and J genes are TRBV6-5 and TRBJ1-2, with 9 bases fitting TRBD1. This CDR3 spans 16 amino acids. The ends lost 3 bases at V and 7 bases at J; junction bases unmatched: 12. Per the germline V gene, CDR1 is MNHEY and CDR2 is SVGAGI.